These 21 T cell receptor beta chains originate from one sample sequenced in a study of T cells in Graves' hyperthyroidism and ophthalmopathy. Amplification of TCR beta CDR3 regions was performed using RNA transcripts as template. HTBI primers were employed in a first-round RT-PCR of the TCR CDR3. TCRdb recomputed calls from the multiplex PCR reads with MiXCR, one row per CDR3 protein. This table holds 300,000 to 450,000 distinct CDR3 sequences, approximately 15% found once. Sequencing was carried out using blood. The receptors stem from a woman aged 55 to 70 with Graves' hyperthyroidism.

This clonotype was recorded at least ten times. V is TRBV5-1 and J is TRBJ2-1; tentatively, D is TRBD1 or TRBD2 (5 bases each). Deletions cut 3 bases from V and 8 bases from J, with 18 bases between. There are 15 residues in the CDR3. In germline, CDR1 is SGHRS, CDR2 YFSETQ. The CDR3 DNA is TGCGCCAGCAGCTCTTATGGGGACGACATGGATGAGCAGTTCTTC. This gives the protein CASSSYGDDMDEQFF.

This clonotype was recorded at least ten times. CDR3 DNA: TGTGCCAGCAGATCGACAGGGTTCACAGAAGCTTTCTTT. This translates into CASRSTGFTEAFF. This sequence joins TRBV6-1 and TRBJ1-1, with 7 bases lining up with TRBD1. J lost 8 bases, V lost 6 bases, and 9 bases had no gene match. Germline CDR1 reads MNHNS; CDR2 reads SASEGT. The CDR3 spans 13 residues.

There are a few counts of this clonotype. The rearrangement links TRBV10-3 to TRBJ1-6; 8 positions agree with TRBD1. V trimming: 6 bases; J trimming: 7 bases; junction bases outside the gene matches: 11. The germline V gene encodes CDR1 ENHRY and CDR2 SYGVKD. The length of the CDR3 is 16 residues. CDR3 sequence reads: CAIREGQGARNSPLHF. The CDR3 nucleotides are TGTGCCATCAGAGAGGGGCAGGGGGCGCGGAATTCACCCCTCCACTTT.

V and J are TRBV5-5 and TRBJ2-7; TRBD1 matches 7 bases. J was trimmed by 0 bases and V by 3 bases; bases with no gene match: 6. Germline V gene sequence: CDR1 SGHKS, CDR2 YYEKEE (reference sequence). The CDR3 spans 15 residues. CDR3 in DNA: TGTGCCAGCAGCTGGCGGACAGGCTACTCCTACGAGCAGTACTTC. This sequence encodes CASSWRTGYSYEQYF.

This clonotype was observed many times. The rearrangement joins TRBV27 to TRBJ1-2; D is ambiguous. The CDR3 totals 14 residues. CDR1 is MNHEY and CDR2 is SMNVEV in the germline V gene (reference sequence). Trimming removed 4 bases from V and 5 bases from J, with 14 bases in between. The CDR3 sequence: CASSSASIGYGYTF. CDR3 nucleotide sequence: TGTGCCAGCAGTTCCGCGTCCATTGGGTATGGCTACACCTTC.

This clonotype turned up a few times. CDR3 DNA sequence: TGTGCCAGCAGCTTAGCCGGGACTAGCGGGACCCAAGAGACCCAGTACTTC. It yields the protein CASSLAGTSGTQETQYF. The chain employs TRBV7-9 and TRBJ2-5; 13 nucleotides line up with TRBD2. This CDR3 is built from 17 residues. Germline loops: CDR1 SEHNR, CDR2 FQNEAQ (reference sequence). V was pared by 0 bases and J by 1 base, with 2 bases of the junction left unmatched.

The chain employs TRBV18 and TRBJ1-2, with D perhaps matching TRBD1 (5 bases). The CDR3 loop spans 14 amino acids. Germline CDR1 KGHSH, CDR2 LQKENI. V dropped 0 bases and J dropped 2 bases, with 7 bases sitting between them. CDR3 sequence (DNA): TGTGCCAGCTCACCACCGCCAGGGAACTATGGCTACACCTTC. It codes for CASSPPPGNYGYTF.

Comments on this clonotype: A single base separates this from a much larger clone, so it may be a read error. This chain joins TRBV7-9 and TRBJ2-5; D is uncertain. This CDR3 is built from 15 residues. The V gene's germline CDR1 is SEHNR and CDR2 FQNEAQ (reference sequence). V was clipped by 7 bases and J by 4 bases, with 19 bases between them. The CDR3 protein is CASNTDLFSAETQYF. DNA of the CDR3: TGTGCCAGCAACACAGACCTCTTTTCGGCAGAGACCCAGTACTTC.

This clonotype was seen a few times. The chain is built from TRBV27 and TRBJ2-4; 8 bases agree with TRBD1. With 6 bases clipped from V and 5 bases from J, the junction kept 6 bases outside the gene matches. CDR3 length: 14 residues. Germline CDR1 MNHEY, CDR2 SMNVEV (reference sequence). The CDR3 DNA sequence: TGTGCCAGCAGCCGAGACAGGGGTGAAAACATTCAGTACTTC. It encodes CASSRDRGENIQYF.

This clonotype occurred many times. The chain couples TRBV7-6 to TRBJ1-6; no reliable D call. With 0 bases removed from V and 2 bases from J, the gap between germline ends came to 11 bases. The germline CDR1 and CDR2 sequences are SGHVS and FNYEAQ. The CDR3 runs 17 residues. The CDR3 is CASSLAAPEAYNSPLHF. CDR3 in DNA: TGTGCCAGCAGCTTAGCGGCCCCGGAAGCCTATAATTCACCCCTCCACTTT.

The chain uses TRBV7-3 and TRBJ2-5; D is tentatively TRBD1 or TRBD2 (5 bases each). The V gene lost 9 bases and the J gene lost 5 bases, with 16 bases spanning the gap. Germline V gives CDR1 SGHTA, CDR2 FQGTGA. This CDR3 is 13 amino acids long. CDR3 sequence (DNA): TGTGCCAGTAGTATCGGCAGGGAGGAGACCCAGTACTTC. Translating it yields CASSIGREETQYF. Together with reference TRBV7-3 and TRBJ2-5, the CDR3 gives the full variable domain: GAGVSQTPSNKVTEKGKYVELRCDPISGHTALYWYRQSLGQGPEFLIYFQGTGAADDSGLPNDRFFAVRPEGSVSTLKIQRTERGDSAVYLCASSIGREETQYFGPGTRLLVL.

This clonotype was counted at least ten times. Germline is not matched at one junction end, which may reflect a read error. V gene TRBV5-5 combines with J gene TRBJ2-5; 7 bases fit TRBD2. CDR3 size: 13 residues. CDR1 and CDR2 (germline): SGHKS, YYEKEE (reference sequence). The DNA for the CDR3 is TGTGCCAGCAGCTTAGGGAGGGGAGAGGCCCAGTACTTC. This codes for CASSLGRGEAQYF.

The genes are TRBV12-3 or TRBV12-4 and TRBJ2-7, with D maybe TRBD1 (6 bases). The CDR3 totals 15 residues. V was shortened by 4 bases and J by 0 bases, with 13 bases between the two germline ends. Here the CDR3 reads CASSSTGTGSYEQYF. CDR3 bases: TGTGCCAGCAGTTCCACAGGGACGGGCTCCTACGAGCAGTACTTC.

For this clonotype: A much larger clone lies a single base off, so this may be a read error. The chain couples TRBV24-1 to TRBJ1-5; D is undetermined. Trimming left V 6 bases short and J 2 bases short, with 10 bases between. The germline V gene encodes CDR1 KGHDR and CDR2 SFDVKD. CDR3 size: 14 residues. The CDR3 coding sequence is TGTGCCACCAGTCCTGGGAATGGCAATCAGCCCCAGCATTTT. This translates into CATSPGNGNQPQHF.

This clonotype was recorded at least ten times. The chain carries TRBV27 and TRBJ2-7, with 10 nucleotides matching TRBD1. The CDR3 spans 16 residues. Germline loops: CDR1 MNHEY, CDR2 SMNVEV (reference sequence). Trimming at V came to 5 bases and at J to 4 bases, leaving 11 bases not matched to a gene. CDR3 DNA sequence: TGTGCCAGCAGTCCGATTACCGGGACAGGGGCATACGAGCAGTACTTC. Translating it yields CASSPITGTGAYEQYF.

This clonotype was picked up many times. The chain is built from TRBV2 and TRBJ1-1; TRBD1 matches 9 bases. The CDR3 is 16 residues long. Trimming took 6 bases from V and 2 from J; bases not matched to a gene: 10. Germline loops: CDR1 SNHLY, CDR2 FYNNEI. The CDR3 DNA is TGTGCCAGCAGCGCACAGGGGGCTTCTTTAAACACTGAAGCTTTCTTT. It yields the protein CASSAQGASLNTEAFF.

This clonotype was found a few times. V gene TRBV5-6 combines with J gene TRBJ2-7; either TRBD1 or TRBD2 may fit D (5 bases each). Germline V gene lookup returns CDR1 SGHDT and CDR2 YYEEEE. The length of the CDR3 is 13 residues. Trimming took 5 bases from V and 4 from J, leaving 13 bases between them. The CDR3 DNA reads TGTGCCAGCAGAATGGGGCCGGGGTACGAGCAGTACTTC. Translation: CASRMGPGYEQYF.

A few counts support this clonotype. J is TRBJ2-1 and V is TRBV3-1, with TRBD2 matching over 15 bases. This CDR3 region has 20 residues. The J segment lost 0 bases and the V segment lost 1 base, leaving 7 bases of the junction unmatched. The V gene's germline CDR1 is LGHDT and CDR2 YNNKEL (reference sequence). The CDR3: CASSQARTSGRGSSYNEQFF. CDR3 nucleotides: TGTGCCAGCAGCCAAGCCCGGACTAGCGGGAGGGGGAGCTCCTACAATGAGCAGTTCTTC.

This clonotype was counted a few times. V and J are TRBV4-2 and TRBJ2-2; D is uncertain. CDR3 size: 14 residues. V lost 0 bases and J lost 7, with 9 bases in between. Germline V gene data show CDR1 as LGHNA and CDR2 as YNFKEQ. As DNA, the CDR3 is TGTGCCAGCAGCCAAGATGCCCAGGTCGGGGAGCTGTTTTTT. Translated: CASSQDAQVGELFF.

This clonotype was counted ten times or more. The CDR3 coding sequence is TGCAGTGCAACAGGGGGCCTCTACGAGCAGTACTTC. Protein product: CSATGGLYEQYF. The chain combines TRBV20-1 with TRBJ2-7; 9 bases are a match to TRBD1. V was pared by 6 bases and J by 3 bases, with 3 bases of the junction left unmatched. The CDR3 covers 12 residues. Germline V gene lookup returns CDR1 DFQATT and CDR2 SNEGSKA (reference sequence).

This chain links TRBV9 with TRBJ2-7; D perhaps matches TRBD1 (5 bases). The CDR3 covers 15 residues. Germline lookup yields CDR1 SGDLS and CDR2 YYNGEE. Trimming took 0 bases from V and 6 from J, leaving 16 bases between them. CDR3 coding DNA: TGTGCCAGCAGCGTAGGTAAGGGGTTGGATGTCGAGCAGTACTTC. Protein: CASSVGKGLDVEQYF.